Listed here are 3 T cell receptor beta chains from one sample, sequenced in a study of shared clonotypes between healthy human individuals. The table came from immunoSEQ multiplex PCR; TCRdb's copy has only in-frame clones and leaves some out. The table records 2 million to 2.5 million clones, about 94% of them present only once. The sample comprised naive CD4+ T cells sorted from blood. Described subset: CD45RA+ positively selected. The source of these receptors is a man younger than 30 in good health.

This chain joins TRBV7-6 and TRBJ2-3; D perhaps matches TRBD2 (6 bases). Trimming removed 5 bases at V and 1 base at J, with 22 bases between. Germline values: CDR1 SGHVS, CDR2 FNYEAQ. The CDR3 is 18 residues long. The CDR3 loop reads CASSLPALAPMGTDTQYF. CDR3 DNA: TGTGCCAGCAGCCTCCCCGCCCTAGCGCCGATGGGCACAGATACGCAGTATTTT. The whole variable domain, filled in from reference TRBV7-6 and TRBJ2-3, reads GAGVSQSPRYKVTKRGQDVALRCDPISGHVSLYWYRQALGQGPEFLTYFNYEAQQDKSGLPNDRFSAERPEGSISTLTIQRTEQRDSAMYRCASSLPALAPMGTDTQYFGPGTRLTVL.

The chain joins TRBV5-8 to TRBJ1-1, with D unclear. CDR3 length: 13 residues. Germline CDR1 SGHTS, CDR2 YDEGEE. The V gene lost 4 bases and the J gene lost 5 bases, with 12 bases spanning the gap. This CDR3 is CASSSGVGTEAFF. Here the CDR3 DNA reads TGTGCCAGCAGCAGTGGTGTGGGGACTGAAGCTTTCTTT.

This rearrangement joins TRBV4-3 to TRBJ1-5; TRBD1 aligns across 7 bases. The CDR3 runs to 15 residues. Per the germline V gene, CDR1 is LGHNA and CDR2 is YSLEER. Losses at the gene ends were 0 bases for V and 10 bases for J; bases not matched to a gene: 9. CDR3 protein: CASSQDPGRGSPQHF. CDR3 DNA: TGCGCCAGCAGCCAAGACCCCGGCAGGGGGAGTCCCCAGCATTTT.